The T cell receptor beta chain described here comes from a study of blood T cells in healthy people across ages. This clonotype was counted a few times. V was shortened by 1 base and J by 0 bases, with 5 bases between the two germline ends. Germline V CDR1 and CDR2: DFQATT, SNEGSKA (reference sequence). The CDR3 contains 13 residues. Together with a sample-barcoded 5' primer, a J-beta primer mix was included in a second PCR lasting about 7 to 12 cycles. Researchers report that a template-switch adaptor with 12 random nucleotides tagged each cDNA molecule. TCRdb independently ran MiXCR on the 5' RACE reads; one entry per CDR3 protein. The table lists some 850,000 distinct CDR3 sequences, around a quarter of them singletons. The data also belong to a second study, concerning T cells of mothers and their children.

This clonotype was sampled from a boy between 10 and 17 years old in good health. The sequenced material came from blood. The chain is built from TRBV20-1 and TRBJ2-3; D unresolved. The CDR3 loop reads CSARAPSTDTQYF. CDR3 coding DNA: TGCAGTGCTAGAGCCCCTAGCACAGATACGCAGTATTTT.